The 29 T cell receptor beta chains listed next were all sequenced from one sample in a study of blood T cell repertoires in COVID-19. The protocol was immunoSEQ multiplex PCR, while the TCRdb copy is restricted to in-frame clones and leaves out a portion. The sample lists about 250,000 clones; about 91% were seen once. The sequencing sample was made of peripheral blood. The source is a man of 80 years or more with acute or convalescent COVID-19.

J is TRBJ2-2 and V is TRBV19; 7 positions agree with TRBD1. This CDR3 region has 16 residues. Trimming at V came to 1 base and at J to 6 bases, leaving 8 bases not matched to a gene. CDR1 and CDR2 from the germline V gene are LNHDA and SQIVND (reference sequence). The CDR3 bases are TGTGCCAGTAGTATAGTAGCAGGGGGAATAGCCGGGGAGCTGTTTTTT. Translated: CASSIVAGGIAGELFF.

V gene TRBV12-5 combines with J gene TRBJ1-6; 8 bases align to TRBD1. CDR1 and CDR2 (germline): LGHNT, FRNRAP. This CDR3 is 13 amino acids long. V was clipped by 6 bases and J by 7 bases; unmatched bases: 2. The CDR3 region is CASGDRVNSPLHF. The CDR3 bases are TGTGCTAGTGGGGACAGGGTGAATTCACCCCTCCACTTT.

This rearrangement joins TRBV6-5 to TRBJ2-6; 7 nucleotides agree with TRBD1. The CDR3 is made up of 15 amino acids. Per germline, CDR1 MNHEY and CDR2 SVGAGI. J was trimmed by 1 base and V by 8 bases; bases with no gene match: 5. Written as DNA, the CDR3 is TGTGCCAGCGGACAGGCCCAGTCTGGGGCCAACGTCCTGACTTTC. It encodes CASGQAQSGANVLTF.

This chain joins TRBV3-1 (or the pseudogene TRBV3-2) and TRBJ2-7, with 8 bases fitting TRBD1. This CDR3 contains 16 residues. The germline V gene encodes CDR1 LGHDT and CDR2 YNNKEL (reference sequence). V was clipped by 0 bases and J by 4 bases; unmatched bases: 8. The CDR3 spells CASSQDSTGARYEQYF. Here the CDR3 DNA reads TGTGCCAGCAGCCAAGATTCGACAGGGGCCAGGTACGAGCAGTACTTC.

CDR3 sequence (DNA): TGTGCCAGCAGCTTAGCCGGAGGGGTTAATCAGCCCCAGCATTTT. This gives the protein CASSLAGGVNQPQHF. The chain has TRBV7-2 and TRBJ1-5, with D perhaps matching TRBD1 (5 bases). The V end lost 0 bases, the J end lost 4 bases, and 10 bases lay between the germline ends. The CDR3 has 15 residues. The germline CDR1 and CDR2 sequences are SGHTA and FQGNSA.

This sequence joins TRBV7-8 and TRBJ1-1; the match to TRBD1 covers 11 bases. The germline gives CDR1 SGHVS, CDR2 FQNEAQ. V lost 5 bases, J lost 3 bases, and 2 bases stayed unmatched. This CDR3 has 14 residues. DNA for the CDR3: TGTGCCAGCAGCACGGGACAGGGGGACACTGAAGCTTTCTTT. Translation gives CASSTGQGDTEAFF.

V is TRBV10-3 and J is TRBJ1-2; D is possibly TRBD1 (5 bases). The CDR3 contains 15 residues. Trimming pared 3 bases from V and 3 bases from J, leaving 14 bases between. Per the germline V gene, CDR1 is ENHRY and CDR2 is SYGVKD. The CDR3 sequence is CAISDPGGGDYGYTF. For the CDR3, the DNA is TGTGCCATCAGTGATCCTGGCGGAGGGGACTATGGCTACACCTTC.

CDR3 sequence (DNA): TGCGCCAGCAGCATCGTGACAGGGGCTGTCGCAGATACGCAGTATTTT. Encoded protein: CASSIVTGAVADTQYF. The chain is built from TRBV5-1 and TRBJ2-3; TRBD1 agrees at 8 bases. The CDR3 loop spans 16 amino acids. Germline-derived CDR1 and CDR2 are SGHRS and YFSETQ. Germline trimming cut 4 bases from V and 4 bases from J; bases unmatched to any gene: 11.

The genes are TRBV5-1 and TRBJ2-7; a possible D gene is TRBD1 (6 bases). The CDR3 contains 15 residues. Germline V CDR1 and CDR2: SGHRS, YFSETQ. Trimming removed 0 bases at V and 4 bases at J, with 14 bases between. In DNA, the CDR3 is TGCGCCAGCAGCTTGGGTGGGGGCGCGATTTACGAGCAGTACTTC. It translates to CASSLGGGAIYEQYF.

The chain uses TRBV19 and TRBJ1-2, with TRBD1 matching 7 bases. The CDR3 length is 14 residues. Germline V gene data show CDR1 as LNHDA and CDR2 as SQIVND (reference sequence). The junction had 6 bases not matched to a gene; V was cut back by 4 bases and J by 4 bases. As DNA, the CDR3 is TGTGCCAGTAGTACTACAGACAGGGCCTATGGCTACACCTTC. Translation: CASSTTDRAYGYTF. Full variable domain (missing parts from reference TRBV19 and TRBJ1-2): DGGITQSPKYLFRKEGQNVTLSCEQNLNHDAMYWYRQDPGQGLRLIYYSQIVNDFQKGDIAEGYSVSREKKESFPLTVTSAQKNPTAFYLCASSTTDRAYGYTFGSGTRLTVV.

The chain links TRBV2 to TRBJ2-1, with a possible D match to TRBD2 (6 bases). The germline V gene encodes CDR1 SNHLY and CDR2 FYNNEI. Between the trimmed V and J ends, which lost 11 bases and 7 bases, there was a span of 18 bases. The CDR3 covers 13 residues. This CDR3 is CAGSLGGRNEQFF. The CDR3 coding sequence is TGTGCCGGCTCCCTCGGGGGACGGAATGAGCAGTTCTTC. Based on the CDR3 plus reference TRBV2 and TRBJ2-1, the full variable domain is EPEVTQTPSHQVTQMGQEVILRCVPISNHLYFYWYRQILGQKVEFLVSFYNNEISEKSEIFDDQFSVERPDGSNFTLKIRSTKLEDSAMYFCAGSLGGRNEQFFGPGTRLTVL.

This clone was found a few times. The chain couples TRBV12-3 or TRBV12-4 to TRBJ2-7; D might be TRBD1 (5 bases). Trimming cost V 5 bases and J 6 bases, with 11 bases left between them. This CDR3 region has 12 residues. CDR3 sequence reads: CASSPAGREQYF. The DNA of the CDR3 is TGTGCCAGCAGTCCAGCAGGGCGCGAGCAGTACTTC.

The sample holds one count of this clone. V usage is TRBV3-1 (or the pseudogene TRBV3-2) and J usage is TRBJ2-3, with TRBD1 matching 10 bases. The CDR3 contains 14 residues. J was trimmed by 3 bases and V by 3 bases; bases with no gene match: 0. Germline assignment: CDR1 LGHDT and CDR2 YNNKEL (reference sequence). In DNA form, the CDR3 reads TGTGCCAGCAGCCAGGGACAGGGGACAGATACGCAGTATTTT. It specifies CASSQGQGTDTQYF.

J is TRBJ2-7 and V is TRBV6-5, with D uncertain. Germline assignment: CDR1 MNHEY and CDR2 SVGAGI. Between the trimmed V and J ends, which lost 0 bases and 5 bases, there was a span of 17 bases. The CDR3 has 16 amino acids. CDR3 sequence: CASSYSSQTRYNEQYF. The CDR3 DNA sequence: TGTGCCAGCAGTTACTCGTCACAGACCCGTTATAACGAGCAGTACTTC.

This chain links TRBV12-3 or TRBV12-4 with TRBJ2-7; D perhaps matches TRBD2 (6 bases). V lost 3 bases and J 4 bases, leaving 10 bases between the germline ends. The CDR3 length is 13 residues. As DNA, the CDR3 is TGTGCCAGCAGTTTTCAGGAGGGATACGAGCAGTACTTC. Translated: CASSFQEGYEQYF.

This clone was counted only a few times. V usage is TRBV6-1 and J usage is TRBJ1-2, with TRBD1 as a possible D gene (5 bases). Trimming removed 0 bases from V and 4 bases from J, with 12 bases in between. Germline CDR1 and CDR2: MNHNS and SASEGT. CDR3 size: 15 residues. The CDR3 DNA is TGTGCCAGCAGTGAAGCCCCCGGACAAATCTATGGCTACACCTTC. Translation gives CASSEAPGQIYGYTF.

The V gene is TRBV7-9, the J gene TRBJ1-5; D is perhaps TRBD1 (6 bases). Trimming took 1 base from V and 4 from J, leaving 8 bases between them. The CDR3 covers 14 residues. Germline lookup yields CDR1 SEHNR and CDR2 FQNEAQ (reference sequence). This CDR3 is CASSLVGANQPQHF. In nucleotides, the CDR3 is TGTGCCAGCAGCTTAGTGGGGGCTAATCAGCCCCAGCATTTT.

This clone was counted a single time. The chain uses TRBV4-1 and TRBJ1-2; D remains ambiguous. Trimming shortened V by 4 bases and J by 6 bases, and 18 bases separated the two germline ends. The germline gives CDR1 MGHRA, CDR2 YSYEKL. The CDR3 runs to 15 residues. The CDR3 reads CASSPPRSLGDGYTF. The CDR3 DNA is TGCGCCAGCAGCCCCCCACGGTCTCTCGGGGATGGCTACACCTTC.

The V call is TRBV11-2, the J call TRBJ2-5; D is uncertain. Germline V gene lookup returns CDR1 SGHAT and CDR2 FQNNGV. This CDR3 is built from 13 residues. V was clipped by 4 bases and J by 4 bases, with 10 bases between them. CDR3 nucleotides: TGTGCCAGCAGCTCAGCCCCGGGAGAGACCCAGTACTTC. Protein: CASSSAPGETQYF.

The genes are TRBV28 and TRBJ2-2; 12 bases agree with TRBD2. J gave up 4 bases and V 5 bases, and 2 bases lay outside the gene matches. This CDR3 has 15 amino acids. Per germline, CDR1 MDHEN and CDR2 SYDVKM. CDR3 loop: CASSKLAGGTGELFF. The DNA for the CDR3 is TGTGCCAGCAGTAAACTAGCGGGAGGCACCGGGGAGCTGTTTTTT.

V is TRBV5-4 and J is TRBJ2-1, with TRBD1 matching 8 bases. V was clipped by 4 bases and J by 7 bases; unmatched bases: 7. CDR1 SGHNT and CDR2 YYREEE come from the germline V gene (reference sequence). CDR3 length: 14 amino acids. CDR3 DNA sequence: TGTGCCAGCAGCAAATGGACAGGGAATAATGAGCAGTTCTTC. Translating it yields CASSKWTGNNEQFF.

V and J are TRBV28 and TRBJ2-7; no reliable D call. This CDR3 has 14 amino acids. Germline CDR1 reads MDHEN; CDR2 reads SYDVKM. Trimming removed 6 bases from V and 3 bases from J, with 15 bases in between. The CDR3: CASRDITSGYEQYF. The CDR3 DNA sequence: TGTGCCAGCAGAGATATAACTTCGGGCTACGAGCAGTACTTC.

The V gene is TRBV7-3, the J gene TRBJ2-7, with 7 bases aligning to TRBD1. With the DNA end fitting TRBJ2-1 better, the J assignment may be wrong. CDR3 length: 15 amino acids. Per germline, CDR1 SGHTA and CDR2 FQGTGA. CDR3 loop: CASSLARGPYNEQFF. As DNA, the CDR3 is TGTGCCAGCAGCTTAGCGAGGGGGCCCTACAATGAGCAGTTCTTC.

This chain joins TRBV2 and TRBJ1-2; D remains unclear. Germline loops: CDR1 SNHLY, CDR2 FYNNEI. This CDR3 has 12 residues. V was pared by 7 bases and J by 8 bases, with 14 bases between. The CDR3, as DNA: TGTGCCAGCAACCGGGATGGCTCAGGCTACACCTTC. Translation: CASNRDGSGYTF.

The CDR3 DNA is TGTGCCAGCAGTTTAGACAGGAACACTGAAGCTTTCTTT. Translating gives CASSLDRNTEAFF. The chain employs TRBV27 and TRBJ1-1; the D gene is possibly TRBD1 (5 bases). The CDR3 contains 13 residues. The V and J ends lost 2 bases and 1 base respectively, with 5 bases between them. Per the germline V gene, CDR1 is MNHEY and CDR2 is SMNVEV (reference sequence).

The V and J genes are TRBV19 and TRBJ2-6, with TRBD1 identical over 9 bases. Germline trimming cut 0 bases from V and 4 bases from J; bases unmatched to any gene: 10. The germline CDR1 and CDR2 sequences are LNHDA and SQIVND (reference sequence). CDR3 size: 19 residues. The DNA of the CDR3 is TGTGCCAGTAGTATAGATTCCACAGGGGGCGGACGAGGGGCCAACGTCCTGACTTTC. It codes for CASSIDSTGGGRGANVLTF. Based on the CDR3 plus reference TRBV19 and TRBJ2-6, the full variable domain is DGGITQSPKYLFRKEGQNVTLSCEQNLNHDAMYWYRQDPGQGLRLIYYSQIVNDFQKGDIAEGYSVSREKKESFPLTVTSAQKNPTAFYLCASSIDSTGGGRGANVLTFGAGSRLTVL.

CDR3 loop: CASSQFGGAGGPGETQYF. CDR3 nucleotides: TGTGCCAGCAGCCAATTCGGAGGAGCGGGGGGGCCGGGAGAGACCCAGTACTTC. This sequence joins TRBV3-1 (or the pseudogene TRBV3-2) and TRBJ2-5; TRBD2 agrees at 10 bases. The CDR3 loop spans 18 amino acids. Germline V gene data show CDR1 as LGHDT and CDR2 as YNNKEL (reference sequence). With V trimmed by 2 bases and J by 4 bases, 13 bases remained unmatched.

This chain connects TRBV6-6 to TRBJ1-1; D not resolved. The CDR3 contains 14 residues. Trimming took 2 bases from V and 0 from J, leaving 7 bases between them. Looked up from germline, CDR1 is MNHNY and CDR2 is SVGAGI (reference sequence). This CDR3 is CASSYPHMNTEAFF. CDR3 nucleotide sequence: TGTGCCAGCAGTTACCCCCACATGAACACTGAAGCTTTCTTT.

A few counts support this clone. This rearrangement joins TRBV7-9 to TRBJ1-5, with D uncertain. CDR3 length: 12 residues. The V and J ends lost 4 bases and 7 bases respectively, with 8 bases between them. Germline CDR1 and CDR2: SEHNR and FQNEAQ (reference sequence). For the CDR3, the DNA is TGTGCCAGCAGCTCCGAGGTCCAGCCCCAGCATTTT. This gives the protein CASSSEVQPQHF.